These 26 T cell receptor beta chains came from one sample sequenced in a study of cytomegalovirus exposure and HLA in healthy donors. Profiling relied on immunoSEQ multiplex PCR, and the TCRdb table lists in-frame clones only, not all of them. The sample lists 150,000 to 200,000 clones; roughly nine tenths were seen once. Sequenced material: PBMCs. All receptors derive from a man aged 18 to 29 in good health and CMV-seropositive.

Turning to this clone: Distinct nucleotide sequences in the sample also encode this CDR3. The V and J genes are TRBV5-1 and TRBJ2-5; D gene uncertain. V dropped 4 bases and J dropped 2 bases, with 3 bases sitting between them. CDR1 and CDR2 from the germline V gene are SGHRS and YFSETQ. The length of the CDR3 is 11 residues. The CDR3 region has the DNA TGCGCCAGCAGCCTGCAAGAGACCCAGTACTTC. Translated: CASSLQETQYF.

The V and J genes are TRBV4-2 and TRBJ2-2; 12 bases line up with TRBD2. This CDR3 spans 15 amino acids. The V gene end was trimmed by 4 bases and the J gene end by 5 bases; junction bases not matched to a gene: 2. Germline V gives CDR1 LGHNA, CDR2 YNFKEQ. CDR3 sequence reads: CASSPSGRATGELFF. The CDR3, as DNA: TGTGCCAGCAGCCCTAGCGGGAGGGCGACCGGGGAGCTGTTTTTT.

This clone was found once. The chain couples TRBV2 to TRBJ2-7, with 8 bases that match TRBD1. The CDR3 runs 16 residues. Germline values: CDR1 SNHLY, CDR2 FYNNEI. V dropped 3 bases and J dropped 0; count of bases not matched to a gene: 7. The CDR3, as DNA: TGTGCCAGCAGTGATAGGAGGGACAGGAGCTCCTACGAGCAGTACTTC. The encoded protein is CASSDRRDRSSYEQYF.

V and J are TRBV18 and TRBJ1-1, with 8 positions matching TRBD1. The ends lost 5 bases at V and 0 bases at J; junction bases unmatched: 5. Looked up from germline, CDR1 is KGHSH and CDR2 is LQKENI. CDR3 length: 15 residues. The CDR3 coding sequence is TGTGCCAGCTCAGTACGACAGGGGATGAACACTGAAGCTTTCTTT. This codes for CASSVRQGMNTEAFF.

The CDR3 DNA reads TGTGCCAGCAGCACCACACTAGCGGGAGGCCACAATGAGCAGTTCTTC. Protein: CASSTTLAGGHNEQFF. V is TRBV11-3 and J is TRBJ2-1; 12 bases line up with TRBD2. Germline V gene data show CDR1 as SGHNT and CDR2 as YENEEA. V lost 5 bases to trimming and J lost 5 bases; unmatched junction nucleotides: 7. The CDR3 length is 16 residues.

The V and J genes are TRBV11-2 and TRBJ2-3, with 10 positions matching TRBD2. Germline-derived CDR1 and CDR2 are SGHAT and FQNNGV. The V segment lost 0 bases and the J segment 2 bases; nucleotides outside the gene matches: 2. The CDR3 is 16 amino acids. The DNA of the CDR3 is TGTGCCAGCAGCTTAGAACTAGCGGGATCCACAGATACGCAGTATTTT. This codes for CASSLELAGSTDTQYF.

The chain links TRBV5-1 to TRBJ1-1, with 10 bases matching TRBD1. The junction had 3 bases not matched to a gene; V was cut back by 4 bases and J by 3 bases. Germline V gene data show CDR1 as SGHRS and CDR2 as YFSETQ. This CDR3 contains 14 residues. CDR3 residues: CASSGGTGDTEAFF. Here the CDR3 DNA reads TGCGCCAGCAGCGGAGGGACAGGGGACACTGAAGCTTTCTTT.

The genes are TRBV7-9 and TRBJ2-1; 7 bases map to TRBD2. From germline, CDR1 is SEHNR and CDR2 FQNEAQ (reference sequence). The CDR3 consists of 15 residues. V was pared by 3 bases and J by 6 bases, with 8 bases of the junction left unmatched. In DNA, the CDR3 is TGTGCCAGCAGCTTGAGGTGGGAGGGCCCCAATGAGCAGTTCTTC. Translated: CASSLRWEGPNEQFF.

In this sample, this clone turned up once. This chain joins TRBV5-4 and TRBJ2-6; 7 bases map to TRBD2. This CDR3 comprises 16 residues. Germline CDR1 SGHNT, CDR2 YYREEE (reference sequence). Trimming cost V 3 bases and J 0 bases; bases outside gene matches: 3. The chain's CDR3 is CASSSGGSSGANVLTF. The CDR3 DNA follows: TGTGCCAGCAGCTCCGGGGGGAGCTCTGGGGCCAACGTCCTGACTTTC.

The V call is TRBV5-6, the J call TRBJ2-7; no firm D call. The CDR3 has 12 amino acids. From germline, CDR1 is SGHDT and CDR2 YYEEEE. V was clipped by 1 base and J by 3 bases, with 5 bases between them. The DNA for the CDR3 is TGTGCCAGCAGCTTGCGAGTCTACGAGCAGTACTTC. Translated, it gives CASSLRVYEQYF.

This rearrangement joins TRBV30 to TRBJ2-6; D unresolved. CDR3 length equals 13 residues. CDR1 GTSNPN and CDR2 SVGIG come from the germline V gene (reference sequence). Deletions cut 2 bases from V and 1 base from J, with 3 bases between. CDR3 coding DNA: TGTGCCTGGAGTCCGTCTGGGGCCAACGTCCTGACTTTC. Protein: CAWSPSGANVLTF.

The V call is TRBV11-1, the J call TRBJ2-7; 7 positions agree with TRBD2. This CDR3 spans 14 amino acids. Trimming removed 3 bases from V and 1 base from J; junction bases left unmatched: 3. CDR1 and CDR2 from the germline V gene are SGHAT and FQDESV (reference sequence). CDR3 coding DNA: TGTGCCAGCAGCTTTAGCGGGTCGTCCTACGAGCAGTACTTC. This translates into CASSFSGSSYEQYF.

The CDR3, as DNA: TGTGCCAGCAGTTACGAGGCAGAGGGTAGCAATGAGCAGTTCTTC. Residues: CASSYEAEGSNEQFF. The chain joins TRBV6-5 to TRBJ2-1, with D tentatively TRBD2 (5 bases). The CDR3 is made up of 15 amino acids. Per the germline V gene, CDR1 is MNHEY and CDR2 is SVGAGI. With 2 bases removed from V and 6 bases from J, the gap between germline ends came to 14 bases.

V usage is TRBV6-1 and J usage is TRBJ1-4; D is perhaps TRBD1 (5 bases). The germline gives CDR1 MNHNS, CDR2 SASEGT. V dropped 1 base and J dropped 8 bases, with 11 bases sitting between them. The CDR3 has 14 residues. Written as DNA, the CDR3 is TGTGCCAGCAGTGAAGGGGGGGTGAGGGAAAAACTGTTTTTT. Its translation is CASSEGGVREKLFF.

CDR3 amino acids: CASRPEGTTDTQYF. In DNA, the CDR3 is TGTGCCAGCAGACCAGAGGGTACCACAGATACGCAGTATTTT. V gene TRBV6-6 combines with J gene TRBJ2-3; D is perhaps TRBD2 (5 bases). Trimming took 6 bases from V and 2 from J, leaving 12 bases between them. The CDR3 length is 14 residues. Germline V gives CDR1 MNHNY, CDR2 SVGAGI (reference sequence).

This chain joins TRBV28 and TRBJ1-3, with 7 bases aligning to TRBD1. CDR3 length: 15 residues. The V gene end was trimmed by 5 bases and the J gene end by 2 bases; junction bases not matched to a gene: 6. The germline gives CDR1 MDHEN, CDR2 SYDVKM. CDR3: CASSPRQGTGNTIYF. The CDR3 bases are TGTGCCAGCAGTCCACGACAGGGTACTGGAAACACCATATATTTT.

The V and J genes are TRBV11-1 and TRBJ1-2; D might be TRBD1 (5 bases). The ends were cut back, 3 bases at V and 1 base at J, with 15 bases in the middle. This CDR3 is built from 16 residues. Germline V gives CDR1 SGHAT, CDR2 FQDESV (reference sequence). The CDR3 sequence is CASSFRSGGVNYGYTF. As DNA, the CDR3 is TGTGCCAGCAGCTTTCGGAGCGGAGGGGTTAACTATGGCTACACCTTC.

The rearrangement joins TRBV19 to TRBJ1-5; the match to TRBD1 covers 9 bases. V trimming: 7 bases; J trimming: 4 bases; junction bases outside the gene matches: 5. Germline assignment: CDR1 LNHDA and CDR2 SQIVND (reference sequence). This CDR3 has 14 amino acids. CDR3 bases: TGTGCCAGTAAGGCAGGACAGGGGAATCAGCCCCAGCATTTT. This sequence encodes CASKAGQGNQPQHF.

The chain is built from TRBV11-2 and TRBJ2-5, with 15 bases aligning to TRBD2. Germline V lookup: CDR1 SGHAT, CDR2 FQNNGV. The CDR3 sequence is 17 residues long. V was clipped by 4 bases and J by 5 bases; unmatched bases: 8. The CDR3 spells CASSSGTSGRPGETQYF. As DNA, the CDR3 is TGTGCCAGCAGCTCCGGGACTAGCGGGAGGCCAGGGGAGACCCAGTACTTC.

The chain recombines TRBV7-9 with TRBJ2-2; 14 positions match TRBD2. V shed 4 bases, J shed 4 bases, and the junction held 5 bases outside the gene matches. The CDR3 is 17 residues long. Germline-derived CDR1 and CDR2 are SEHNR and FQNEAQ (reference sequence). CDR3 sequence: CASSSPGTSGGTGELFF. As DNA, the CDR3 is TGTGCCAGCAGCTCTCCTGGGACTAGCGGGGGCACCGGGGAGCTGTTTTTT.

The chain carries TRBV5-1 and TRBJ1-1, with a weak D call TRBD1 (6 bases). Germline CDR1 SGHRS, CDR2 YFSETQ. V was cut by 6 bases and J by 0 bases, with 21 bases left in between. The CDR3 is 17 residues long. CDR3 nucleotide sequence: TGCGCCAGCACCCCCGGAGGAGGGGGGGCATTGAACACTGAAGCTTTCTTT. Its translation: CASTPGGGGALNTEAFF.

The V gene is TRBV11-3, the J gene TRBJ2-1; no reliable D call. CDR1 and CDR2 (germline): SGHNT, YENEEA. The CDR3 runs to 14 residues. Deletions cut 5 bases from V and 2 bases from J, with 10 bases between. DNA of the CDR3: TGTGCCAGCAGCGTCGACTCCCCCTACAATGAGCAGTTCTTC. The encoded protein is CASSVDSPYNEQFF.

This clone was picked up one time. This chain connects TRBV14 to TRBJ2-1, with TRBD2 as a possible D gene (5 bases). The germline V gene encodes CDR1 SGHDN and CDR2 FVKESK. CDR3 size: 14 residues. The germline V and J ends were trimmed by 4 bases and 0 bases, with 7 bases remaining between them. Here the CDR3 DNA reads TGTGCCAGCAGCCCCGGGATCTCCTACAATGAGCAGTTCTTC. Its protein is CASSPGISYNEQFF.

For the CDR3, the DNA is TGTGCCAGCAGTGAAAGACTAGCGGCTCCGAACACCGGGGAGCTGTTTTTT. Encoded protein: CASSERLAAPNTGELFF. V usage is TRBV2 and J usage is TRBJ2-2; TRBD2 matches at 9 bases. The germline V gene has CDR1 SNHLY and CDR2 FYNNEI. After removal of 2 bases from V and 0 bases from J, the junction contained 4 bases not matched to a gene. The CDR3 length is 17 residues. The full variable domain, completed using reference TRBV2 and TRBJ2-2, is EPEVTQTPSHQVTQMGQEVILRCVPISNHLYFYWYRQILGQKVEFLVSFYNNEISEKSEIFDDQFSVERPDGSNFTLKIRSTKLEDSAMYFCASSERLAAPNTGELFFGEGSRLTVL.

CDR3 bases: TGTGCCAGCAGCCTCAGGGCTAGGGACTACTCTGGAAACACCATATATTTT. Amino acid sequence: CASSLRARDYSGNTIYF. V usage is TRBV11-2 and J usage is TRBJ1-3, with D perhaps TRBD1 (5 bases). This CDR3 contains 17 residues. The ends were cut back, 5 bases at V and 0 bases at J, with 17 bases in the middle. Germline V gene lookup returns CDR1 SGHAT and CDR2 FQNNGV.

This clone was seen many times. The V and J genes are TRBV30 and TRBJ1-2; 7 bases align to TRBD1. Germline CDR1 is GTSNPN and CDR2 is SVGIG (reference sequence). The CDR3 has 15 residues. V gave up 1 base and J gave up 3 bases; unmatched junction bases: 8. The DNA of the CDR3 is TGTGCCTGGAGTGATGTAGGGGGCGCGGACTATGGCTACACCTTC. It translates to CAWSDVGGADYGYTF.